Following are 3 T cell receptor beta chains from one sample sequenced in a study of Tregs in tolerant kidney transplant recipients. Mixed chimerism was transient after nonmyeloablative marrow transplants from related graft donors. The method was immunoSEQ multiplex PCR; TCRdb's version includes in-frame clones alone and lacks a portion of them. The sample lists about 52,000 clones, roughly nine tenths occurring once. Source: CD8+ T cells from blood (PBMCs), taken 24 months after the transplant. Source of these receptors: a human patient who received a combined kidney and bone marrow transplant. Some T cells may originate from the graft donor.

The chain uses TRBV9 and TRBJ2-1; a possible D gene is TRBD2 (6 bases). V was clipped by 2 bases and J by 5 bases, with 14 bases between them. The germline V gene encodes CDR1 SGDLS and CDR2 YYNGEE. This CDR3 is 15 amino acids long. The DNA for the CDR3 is TGTGCCAGCAGCGTTTGGGGGAGGAGGGACAATGAGCAGTTCTTC. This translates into CASSVWGRRDNEQFF.

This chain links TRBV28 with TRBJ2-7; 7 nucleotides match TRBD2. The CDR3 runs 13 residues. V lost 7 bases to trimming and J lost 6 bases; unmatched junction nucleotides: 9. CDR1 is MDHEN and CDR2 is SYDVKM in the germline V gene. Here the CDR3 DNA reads TGTGCCAGCAACCCCACCGGGGGGATCGAGCAGTACTTC. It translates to CASNPTGGIEQYF. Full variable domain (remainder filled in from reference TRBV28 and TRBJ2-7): DVKVTQSSRYLVKRTGEKVFLECVQDMDHENMFWYRQDPGLGLRLIYFSYDVKMKEKGDIPEGYSVSREKKERFSLILESASTNQTSMYLCASNPTGGIEQYFGPGTRLTVT.

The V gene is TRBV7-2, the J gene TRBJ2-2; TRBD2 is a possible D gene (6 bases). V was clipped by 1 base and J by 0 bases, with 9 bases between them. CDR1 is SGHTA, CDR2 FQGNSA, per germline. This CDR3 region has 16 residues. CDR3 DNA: TGTGCCAGCAGCTTAGGGGGGGAAGCGAACACCGGGGAGCTGTTTTTT. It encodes CASSLGGEANTGELFF.